This T cell receptor (beta chain) was identified in a study of cytomegalovirus exposure and HLA in healthy donors. Study-wide points: Sequencing probably produced one cluster of sequence variants that were highly shared. Later on, an analysis tied some 17,000 TCR beta sequences to HLA alleles at 0.05 false discovery rate.

V shed 1 base and J shed 4 bases, with 10 bases lying between them. This CDR3 has 14 amino acids. The germline V gene encodes CDR1 MNHEY and CDR2 SMNVEV (reference sequence). Comment on this clone: The antigen is undetermined.

It was with 60 Vbeta and 13 Jbeta primers that the PCR ran. TCRdb keeps only in-frame clones here, not all; method: immunoSEQ multiplex PCR. The repertoire consists of roughly 71,000 clones, with roughly 81% occurring once and the leading ten covering approximately 10%. This rearrangement joins TRBV27 to TRBJ1-1; D not resolved. Sequencing used PBMCs. The origin of this receptor is a human donor in good health. The CDR3 DNA reads as TGTGCCAGCAGTTTATGGACGGGAGGCACTGAAGCTTTCTTT. As protein: CASSLWTGGTEAFF.